Listed here are 26 T cell receptor beta chains from one sample, sequenced in a study of T-cell reconstitution after alpha-beta-depleted transplantation in children. TCRbeta library construction was performed incorporating unique molecular identifiers. TCRdb reprocessed the PCR reads with MiXCR, giving one entry per CDR3 protein. The table has over 400,000 distinct CDR3 sequences, roughly an eighth seen once. Sequenced here: PBMCs from the stem cell graft donor, sampled from the stem cell graft. These receptors originate from a human donor who donated a stem cell graft to a child with combined immunodeficiency.

The chain employs TRBV4-1 and TRBJ1-4; maybe TRBD1 (5 bases). Trimming removed 1 base at V and 10 bases at J, with 16 bases between. This CDR3 has 15 amino acids. Germline CDR1 MGHRA, CDR2 YSYEKL. In DNA form, the CDR3 reads TGCGCCAGCAGCCAAGGGGGGGACCGTCGGGGAAAACTGTTTTTT. Translating it yields CASSQGGDRRGKLFF.

The genes are TRBV24-1 and TRBJ2-3; TRBD1 might be the D (6 bases). The CDR3 covers 17 residues. Looked up from germline, CDR1 is KGHDR and CDR2 is SFDVKD. Deletions cut 0 bases from V and 2 bases from J, with 14 bases between. In DNA form, the CDR3 reads TGTGCCACCAGTGATTTGAAAACAGGGAGCTACACAGATACGCAGTATTTT. It codes for CATSDLKTGSYTDTQYF.

This clonotype was observed many times. The rearrangement links TRBV6-5 to TRBJ2-1; 8 positions agree with TRBD2. This CDR3 has 17 residues. CDR1 and CDR2 (germline): MNHEY, SVGAGI. The trim removed 0 bases at V and 0 bases at J, leaving 4 bases unmatched. The chain's CDR3 is CASSYSASGRSYNEQFF. CDR3 nucleotides: TGTGCCAGCAGTTACTCGGCTAGCGGGCGCTCCTACAATGAGCAGTTCTTC.

This clonotype was counted ten times or more. V gene TRBV20-1 combines with J gene TRBJ2-2; 10 nucleotides line up with TRBD2. The germline V gene encodes CDR1 DFQATT and CDR2 SNEGSKA (reference sequence). CDR3 length equals 17 residues. V dropped 2 bases and J dropped 0; count of bases not matched to a gene: 6. CDR3 sequence (DNA): TGCAGTGCTAGATCCAGCGGGAGGGCCTCGAACACCGGGGAGCTGTTTTTT. Amino acids: CSARSSGRASNTGELFF.

This clonotype has only a few counts. This chain uses TRBV12-3 or TRBV12-4 with TRBJ2-5, with 13 positions matching TRBD2. The trim removed 6 bases at V and 4 bases at J, leaving 8 bases unmatched. CDR3 length: 16 residues. CDR3 region: CASSYTSGGAGETQYF. CDR3 DNA sequence: TGTGCCAGCAGCTACACTAGCGGGGGGGCCGGAGAGACCCAGTACTTC.

This clonotype was detected a few times. The rearrangement links TRBV7-2 to TRBJ2-5, with D perhaps matching TRBD1 (5 bases). The CDR3 consists of 17 residues. CDR1 SGHTA and CDR2 FQGNSA come from the germline V gene. Deletions cut 5 bases from V and 2 bases from J, with 21 bases between. CDR3 in amino acids: CASSLIPPQGSQETQYF. CDR3 nucleotide sequence: TGTGCCAGCAGCCTCATACCCCCTCAGGGAAGTCAAGAGACCCAGTACTTC.

J is TRBJ2-7 and V is TRBV30; D tentatively fits TRBD1 or TRBD2 (5 bases each). The CDR3 sequence is 13 residues long. CDR1 GTSNPN and CDR2 SVGIG come from the germline V gene (reference sequence). V shed 0 bases and J shed 4 bases, with 10 bases lying between them. The CDR3 is CAWSVIGGYEQYF. DNA for the CDR3: TGTGCCTGGAGTGTAATTGGGGGTTACGAGCAGTACTTC.

This chain links TRBV6-2 or TRBV6-3 with TRBJ1-1; perhaps TRBD1 as D (6 bases). Trimming took 2 bases from V and 0 from J, leaving 10 bases between them. Germline values: CDR1 MNHEY, CDR2 SVGEGT. The CDR3 covers 15 residues. CDR3 loop: CASSYPDRLNTEAFF. CDR3 coding DNA: TGTGCCAGCAGTTACCCAGACAGGTTGAACACTGAAGCTTTCTTT.

This clonotype was found many times. The chain carries TRBV6-5 and TRBJ2-1; 12 bases fit TRBD2. Per the germline V gene, CDR1 is MNHEY and CDR2 is SVGAGI. The trim removed 3 bases at V and 8 bases at J, leaving 5 bases unmatched. This CDR3 is 15 amino acids long. The CDR3 reads CASSYSSGRGDEQFF. In DNA, the CDR3 is TGTGCCAGCAGTTATTCTAGCGGGAGGGGCGATGAGCAGTTCTTC.

This clonotype was observed a handful of times. The CDR3 nucleotides are TGCAGTGCTAGAGATCCCACTAGTTCCCTGGGAGAGCAGTTCTTC. It yields the protein CSARDPTSSLGEQFF. The genes are TRBV20-1 and TRBJ2-1; perhaps TRBD2 as D (5 bases). V lost 0 bases, J lost 10 bases, and 19 bases lay in between. Germline lookup yields CDR1 DFQATT and CDR2 SNEGSKA (reference sequence). The CDR3 length is 15 residues.

The sample holds a few counts of this clonotype. The CDR3 region has the DNA TGTGCCAGCAGTGAGCAGGGGAGGGTGAACACCGGGGAGCTGTTTTTT. Translating it yields CASSEQGRVNTGELFF. This chain connects TRBV6-1 to TRBJ2-2; tentatively, D is TRBD2 (7 bases). V lost 3 bases and J 1 base, leaving 12 bases between the germline ends. Germline V gene data show CDR1 as MNHNS and CDR2 as SASEGT. The CDR3 spans 16 residues.

This clonotype occurred a few times. The J gene is TRBJ2-2, the V gene TRBV19; D uncertain. The V gene's germline CDR1 is LNHDA and CDR2 SQIVND (reference sequence). Between the trimmed V and J ends, which lost 5 bases and 1 base, there was a span of 8 bases. The CDR3 length is 14 residues. CDR3 in DNA: TGTGCCAGTAGTGTGGTAGTGAACACCGGGGAGCTGTTTTTT. This translates into CASSVVVNTGELFF.

This clonotype has a count of ten or more. The CDR3 spells CASKQGKSPLHF. The CDR3 DNA reads TGTGCCAGCAAACAGGGGAAATCACCCCTCCACTTT. The J gene is TRBJ1-6, the V gene TRBV12-3 or TRBV12-4, with 7 bases fitting TRBD1. The CDR3 has 12 amino acids. The ends lost 7 bases at V and 10 bases at J; junction bases unmatched: 4.

The rearrangement links TRBV29-1 to TRBJ2-7, with D tentatively TRBD1 (6 bases). In germline, CDR1 is SQVTM, CDR2 ANQGSEA. This CDR3 spans 15 amino acids. Trimming shortened V by 4 bases and J by 0 bases, and 16 bases separated the two germline ends. The CDR3 spells CSVAFGQKHSYEQYF. The CDR3 nucleotides read TGCAGCGTTGCCTTTGGACAGAAACACTCCTACGAGCAGTACTTC.

The genes are TRBV30 and TRBJ2-3, with 10 bases fitting TRBD2. The CDR3 length is 13 residues. Germline loops: CDR1 GTSNPN, CDR2 SVGIG (reference sequence). J lost 6 bases, V lost 2 bases, and 2 bases had no gene match. CDR3 sequence (DNA): TGTGCCTGGAGTACTAGCGGGGTTGATACGCAGTATTTT. Translation: CAWSTSGVDTQYF.

This clonotype was seen only a few times. The genes are TRBV7-9 and TRBJ1-2; weak D call: TRBD1 (6 bases). Germline V gives CDR1 SEHNR, CDR2 FQNEAQ (reference sequence). This CDR3 comprises 14 residues. Trimming left V 1 base short and J 7 bases short, with 13 bases between. CDR3 in amino acids: CASSLEHGGAGYTF. The CDR3 nucleotides are TGTGCCAGCAGCTTAGAACATGGGGGGGCTGGCTACACCTTC.

A word on this clonotype: At one boundary the junction diverges from the germline segment, which might be a read error. This chain links TRBV6-5 with TRBJ2-7; D possibly corresponds to TRBD2 (7 bases). The CDR3 contains 15 residues. Germline V gene lookup returns CDR1 MNHEY and CDR2 SVGAGI. The CDR3 sequence: CASSFEGGAQYEQYF. As DNA, the CDR3 is TGTGCTAGCAGTTTCGAGGGGGGGGCTCAGTACGAGCAGTACTTC.

This clonotype was detected many times. This chain joins TRBV5-1 and TRBJ2-3; TRBD2 is a possible D gene (5 bases). The V end lost 0 bases, the J end lost 4 bases, and 12 bases lay between the germline ends. The germline gives CDR1 SGHRS, CDR2 YFSETQ. The CDR3 has 15 residues. In DNA, the CDR3 is TGCGCCAGCAGCTTGGTGGGAGAAGTAGCAGATACGCAGTATTTT. Protein product: CASSLVGEVADTQYF.

This chain connects TRBV19 to TRBJ2-5; D remains ambiguous. The V end lost 5 bases, the J end lost 5 bases, and 12 bases lay between the germline ends. Per the germline V gene, CDR1 is LNHDA and CDR2 is SQIVND (reference sequence). CDR3 size: 13 residues. CDR3 in amino acids: CASSRAVQETQYF. DNA for the CDR3: TGTGCCAGTAGTCGGGCCGTCCAGGAGACCCAGTACTTC.

In its sample, this clonotype was seen a few times. The rearrangement uses TRBV4-3 and TRBJ2-7; possible D gene TRBD1, 6 bases. V was clipped by 1 base and J by 3 bases, with 16 bases between them. The length of the CDR3 is 16 residues. Germline V CDR1 and CDR2: LGHNA, YSLEER. CDR3 sequence: CASSQGIRQGIYEQYF. CDR3 nucleotides: TGCGCCAGCAGCCAAGGAATTCGGCAGGGGATCTACGAGCAGTACTTC.

The gene calls are TRBV11-2 and TRBJ2-1, with 7 bases identical to TRBD2. The CDR3 contains 18 residues. In germline, CDR1 is SGHAT, CDR2 FQNNGV. V lost 5 bases to trimming and J lost 1 base; unmatched junction nucleotides: 14. CDR3 sequence: CASSDRTRSGASYNEQFF. In nucleotides, the CDR3 is TGTGCCAGCAGCGATCGGACCCGGAGCGGGGCTTCCTACAATGAGCAGTTCTTC.

The CDR3 DNA reads as TGTGCCAGCAGTTATGGGACAGACCCGAACACCGGGGAGCTGTTTTTT. Its translation: CASSYGTDPNTGELFF. The V and J genes are TRBV6-5 and TRBJ2-2; TRBD1 matches 7 bases. The germline CDR1 and CDR2 sequences are MNHEY and SVGAGI. The V and J ends lost 3 bases and 0 bases, in that order; junction bases with no gene match: 4. The CDR3 contains 16 residues.

This clonotype was observed a few times. The chain is built from TRBV4-2 and TRBJ1-2, with TRBD1 matching 9 bases. Per the germline V gene, CDR1 is LGHNA and CDR2 is YNFKEQ. V lost 1 base, J lost 2 bases, and 5 bases stayed unmatched. The CDR3 totals 16 residues. The CDR3 spells CASSQGDRALNYGYTF. The CDR3 DNA reads TGTGCCAGCAGCCAAGGGGACAGGGCGCTCAACTATGGCTACACCTTC.

Only a few counts were recorded for this clonotype. The chain recombines TRBV3-1 with TRBJ2-7; no clear D gene. The CDR3 spans 14 residues. In germline, CDR1 is LGHDT, CDR2 YNNKEL (reference sequence). V lost 0 bases and J 2 bases, leaving 8 bases between the germline ends. CDR3 nucleotides: TGTGCCAGCAGCCAAGATGCATCCACCTACGAGCAGTACTTC. Its translation is CASSQDASTYEQYF.

V gene TRBV28 combines with J gene TRBJ1-4; 7 bases align to TRBD1. This CDR3 contains 15 residues. The ends lost 2 bases at V and 2 bases at J; junction bases unmatched: 2. The germline CDR1 and CDR2 sequences are MDHEN and SYDVKM. The DNA for the CDR3 is TGTGCCAGCAGTTTAACAGGGGCTACTAATGAAAAACTGTTTTTT. This encodes CASSLTGATNEKLFF.

At least ten counts were recorded for this clonotype. This chain uses TRBV7-7 with TRBJ2-1, with a weak D call TRBD2 (5 bases). Looked up from germline, CDR1 is SSHAT and CDR2 is FNYEAQ (reference sequence). Trimming pared 8 bases from V and 6 bases from J, leaving 14 bases between. The CDR3 has 13 amino acids. CDR3 sequence reads: CASGRDLGNEQFF. CDR3 nucleotides: TGTGCCAGCGGACGGGATCTGGGCAATGAGCAGTTCTTC.